This T cell receptor beta chain comes out of a study of shared clonotypes between healthy human individuals. Study-wide points: Between a few donors, naive CD4 clonotypes were shared at a level of about 5%.

With regard to this clone: The antigen remains unidentified.

J was trimmed by 6 bases and V by 0 bases; bases with no gene match: 14. There are 19 residues in the CDR3. The germline V gene encodes CDR1 SGHAT and CDR2 FQNNGV. The authors ran the assay at deep level. Sorted-subset replicate PCR reactions contained 150 to 200 ng DNA, corresponding to some 29,000 T cell genomes. Clones were sequenced by immunoSEQ multiplex PCR, and TCRdb holds only the in-frame ones, with some missing. This table holds about 2.3 million clones, about 90% found once. This receptor was identified in a young man in good health. Some clones in this sample may be carry-over from other donors' samples. The gene calls are TRBV11-2 and TRBJ1-1, with 12 bases aligning to TRBD1. Sequencing used naive CD4+ T cells from PBMCs. Subset given: CD45RA+ positively selected. Here the CDR3 reads CASSLDKGTGGRRAPEAFF. CDR3 coding DNA: TGTGCCAGCAGCTTAGATAAAGGGACAGGGGGCCGCCGGGCCCCTGAAGCTTTCTTT.